The T cell receptor beta chain described here comes from a study of T cells after yellow fever vaccination. The overall study: Researchers used SMART-Seq v4 Ultra Low Input to prepare fractions that had low cell numbers.

This clonotype occurred a few times. The length of the CDR3 is 15 residues. Trimming took off 0 bases at V and 10 bases at J, with 13 bases between the two ends. The germline gives CDR1 SEHNR, CDR2 FQNEAQ (reference sequence). Synthesis of TCR cDNA relied on 5'RACE template switching, which attached a universal primer site and UMIs. TCRdb analysed the 5' RACE reads with MiXCR anew, one entry per CDR3 protein. The sample has 170,000 or so distinct CDR3 sequences; approximately 10% are singletons. The chain uses TRBV7-9 and TRBJ1-6; tentatively, D is TRBD1 (6 bases). Sequenced here: CD8+ T cells sorted from PBMCs, sampled 45 days after the yellow fever booster vaccination. The receptor's source is a man aged 18 to 30 who received the YFV17D yellow fever vaccine. The CDR3 bases are TGTGCCAGCAGCTTAGCGGAGGGGGTAAGGTCACCCCTCCACTTT. It specifies CASSLAEGVRSPLHF.